What follows describes a single T cell receptor beta chain. Other nucleotide sequences in the sample specify the same CDR3. The data were taken from a study of T cells in localized non-small cell lung cancer. With 4 bases removed from V and 6 bases from J, the gap between germline ends came to 13 bases. The V gene's germline CDR1 is SGHNT and CDR2 YYREEE (reference sequence). CDR3 length equals 13 residues. Profiling relied on immunoSEQ multiplex PCR, and the TCRdb table lists in-frame clones only, not all of them. This table holds fewer than 50,000 clones, 80% to 90% found once. Sequenced here: peripheral blood mononuclear cells, sampled before any cancer treatment. The rearrangement joins TRBV5-4 to TRBJ1-2; D is unclear. The receptor comes from a male donor aged 60 or over with stage II lung adenocarcinoma. CDR3 sequence: CASSPSTSDGYTF. The CDR3 DNA follows: TGTGCCAGCAGCCCGAGCACCAGTGATGGCTACACCTTC.